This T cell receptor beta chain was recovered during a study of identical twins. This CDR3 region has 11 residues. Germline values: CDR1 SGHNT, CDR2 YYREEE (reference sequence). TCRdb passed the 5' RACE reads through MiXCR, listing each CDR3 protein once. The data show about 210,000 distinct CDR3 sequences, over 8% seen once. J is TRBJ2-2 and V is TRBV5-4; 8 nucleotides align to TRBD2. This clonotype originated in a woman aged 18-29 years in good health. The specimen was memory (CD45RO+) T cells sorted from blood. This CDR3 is CATGGHRELFF. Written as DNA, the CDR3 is TGTGCAACGGGGGGGCACCGGGAGCTGTTTTTT.